The 22 T cell receptor beta chains in this list originate from one sample, sequenced in a study of shared clonotypes between healthy human individuals. Method: immunoSEQ multiplex PCR; TCRdb's copy keeps in-frame clones and lacks some. Of 400,000 to 600,000 clones detected, 75% to 80% appear once; the ten largest clones hold approximately 13%. Sequenced input: PBMCs. Source of these receptors: a woman between 40 and 55 years old in good health. Some clones in this sample may be carry-over from other donors' samples.

The DNA for the CDR3 is TGTGCCAGCAGTGACTGGGGCGGACTGACTGGAAACACCATATATTTT. It encodes CASSDWGGLTGNTIYF. The chain couples TRBV25-1 to TRBJ1-3; D is perhaps TRBD1 (5 bases). The CDR3 totals 16 residues. V dropped 3 bases and J dropped 2 bases, with 14 bases sitting between them. Germline V CDR1 and CDR2: MGHDK, SYGVNS.

This clone was observed a single time. This chain joins TRBV6-6 and TRBJ1-5; 9 bases align to TRBD1. The CDR3 covers 16 residues. Germline values: CDR1 MNHNY, CDR2 SVGAGI (reference sequence). The V and J ends lost 2 bases and 7 bases, in that order; junction bases with no gene match: 9. CDR3 in amino acids: CASSYGTGHPGQPQHF. As DNA, the CDR3 is TGTGCCAGCAGTTACGGGACAGGGCACCCGGGGCAGCCCCAGCATTTT.

CDR3 coding DNA: TGTGCCAGCAGCACTCGGGACAGCCCGAACACCGGGGAGCTGTTTTTT. Protein: CASSTRDSPNTGELFF. The chain couples TRBV28 to TRBJ2-2, with 7 positions matching TRBD1. Germline trimming cut 6 bases from V and 0 bases from J; bases unmatched to any gene: 7. Germline V gene sequence: CDR1 MDHEN, CDR2 SYDVKM. This CDR3 is built from 16 residues.

The chain joins TRBV5-1 to TRBJ2-1; 7 bases line up with TRBD1. Germline V gives CDR1 SGHRS, CDR2 YFSETQ. V lost 0 bases, J lost 6 bases, and 3 bases stayed unmatched. The CDR3 runs to 14 residues. The CDR3 bases are TGCGCCAGCAGCTTGGGACAGGGCCCCAATGAGCAGTTCTTC. Protein: CASSLGQGPNEQFF.

The chain combines TRBV9 with TRBJ1-1; D unresolved. Looked up from germline, CDR1 is SGDLS and CDR2 is YYNGEE. CDR3 length: 13 residues. The ends were cut back, 0 bases at V and 4 bases at J, with 7 bases in the middle. CDR3 nucleotides: TGTGCCAGCAGCGTAGTATTGGGCACTGAAGCTTTCTTT. Translating it yields CASSVVLGTEAFF.

The V call is TRBV29-1, the J call TRBJ2-7; no clear D. V shed 0 bases and J shed 4 bases, with 10 bases lying between them. CDR1 and CDR2 from the germline V gene are SQVTM and ANQGSEA. The CDR3 length is 13 residues. CDR3 in DNA: TGCAGCGTTGAAGAGGGTGAGGTATACGAGCAGTACTTC. The encoded protein is CSVEEGEVYEQYF.

The chain uses TRBV7-9 and TRBJ1-3; D unclear. This CDR3 spans 16 amino acids. V was trimmed by 4 bases and J by 0 bases, leaving 13 bases between them. Germline V lookup: CDR1 SEHNR, CDR2 FQNEAQ (reference sequence). The CDR3 nucleotides read TGTGCCAGCAGCTATTCTACGTTCTTCTCTGGAAACACCATATATTTT. Protein product: CASSYSTFFSGNTIYF.

The chain is built from TRBV7-9 and TRBJ2-4, with TRBD1 matching over 8 bases. This CDR3 comprises 16 residues. The germline V gene encodes CDR1 SEHNR and CDR2 FQNEAQ (reference sequence). V shed 4 bases, J shed 6 bases, and the junction held 11 bases outside the gene matches. CDR3 residues: CASSSDRGPSGNIQYF. The CDR3 nucleotides are TGTGCCAGCAGCTCCGACAGGGGACCATCAGGAAACATTCAGTACTTC.

On this clone itself: The junction departs from germline at one end; a sequencing error may be responsible. This chain links TRBV6-5 with TRBJ2-7; maybe TRBD2 (5 bases). The CDR3 loop spans 15 amino acids. Germline assignment: CDR1 MNHEY and CDR2 SVGAGI. CDR3 sequence (DNA): TGTGCCGGCAGTTATGGAGGTACGTCCCTCGGCGAGCAGTACTTC. Its translation is CAGSYGGTSLGEQYF.

This rearrangement joins TRBV28 to TRBJ1-5; no clear D. The germline V gene encodes CDR1 MDHEN and CDR2 SYDVKM. The CDR3 sequence is 16 residues long. Trimming shortened V by 4 bases and J by 0 bases, and 13 bases separated the two germline ends. The CDR3: CASSSARAGSNQPQHF. The CDR3 coding sequence is TGTGCCAGCAGTTCCGCCCGGGCTGGTAGCAATCAGCCCCAGCATTTT.

This rearrangement joins TRBV7-2 to TRBJ1-6; TRBD1 agrees at 7 bases. CDR1 and CDR2 (germline): SGHTA, FQGNSA. The CDR3 contains 14 residues. Trimming cost V 4 bases and J 7 bases; bases outside gene matches: 4. The chain's CDR3 is CASSWDSLNSPLHF. DNA for the CDR3: TGTGCCAGCAGCTGGGACAGCCTCAATTCACCCCTCCACTTT.

This chain joins TRBV10-2 and TRBJ2-1, with 9 bases fitting TRBD2. The germline CDR1 and CDR2 sequences are WSHSY and SAAADI. V trimming: 4 bases; J trimming: 2 bases; junction bases outside the gene matches: 3. The CDR3 totals 15 residues. The CDR3: CASSGAGGPYNEQFF. The CDR3 region has the DNA TGCGCCAGCAGTGGTGCGGGAGGGCCCTACAATGAGCAGTTCTTC.

The chain uses TRBV28 and TRBJ2-3, with D possibly being TRBD2 (5 bases). Trimming pared 6 bases from V and 0 bases from J, leaving 19 bases between. The CDR3 runs 17 residues. Germline lookup yields CDR1 MDHEN and CDR2 SYDVKM. CDR3 sequence: CASSPPTRNPSTDTQYF. The CDR3 nucleotides are TGTGCCAGCAGCCCTCCAACTAGGAACCCTAGCACAGATACGCAGTATTTT.

This chain links TRBV4-1 with TRBJ2-5; D is undetermined. The CDR3 runs to 14 residues. The germline gives CDR1 MGHRA, CDR2 YSYEKL. V shed 1 base and J shed 1 base, with 7 bases lying between them. The CDR3 region is CASSQGDIQETQYF. As DNA, the CDR3 is TGCGCCAGCAGCCAAGGAGACATCCAAGAGACCCAGTACTTC.

This clone was counted only a few times. Distinct nucleotide sequences in the sample also encode this CDR3. The chain joins TRBV9 to TRBJ1-1; 7 positions agree with TRBD1. Germline V gene sequence: CDR1 SGDLS, CDR2 YYNGEE. Trimming took 2 bases from V and 5 from J; bases not matched to a gene: 3. The CDR3 length is 13 residues. The CDR3 sequence is CASSVSGGTEAFF. The CDR3 bases are TGTGCCAGCAGCGTCTCAGGGGGAACTGAAGCTTTCTTT. The full variable domain, rest sourced from reference TRBV9 and TRBJ1-1, is DSGVTQTPKHLITATGQRVTLRCSPRSGDLSVYWYQQSLDQGLQFLIQYYNGEERAKGNILERFSAQQFPDLHSELNLSSLELGDSALYFCASSVSGGTEAFFGQGTRLTVV.

This clone has just one count. The chain links TRBV7-9 to TRBJ2-1; 8 bases are shared with TRBD1. Germline lookup yields CDR1 SEHNR and CDR2 FQNEAQ (reference sequence). This CDR3 has 17 residues. Trimming removed 1 base from V and 2 bases from J; junction bases left unmatched: 7. This CDR3 is CASSLEYGQGTYNEQFF. In DNA, the CDR3 is TGTGCCAGCAGCTTAGAGTATGGACAGGGCACCTACAATGAGCAGTTCTTC.

V and J are TRBV28 and TRBJ2-4; 10 bases match TRBD1. Germline V CDR1 and CDR2: MDHEN, SYDVKM. The CDR3 loop spans 16 amino acids. The J segment lost 3 bases and the V segment lost 7 bases, leaving 9 bases of the junction unmatched. The CDR3 region has the DNA TGTGCCAGCAACACACCGGGACAGGGGAGCAAAAACATTCAGTACTTC. It yields the protein CASNTPGQGSKNIQYF.

V is TRBV5-1 and J is TRBJ2-5; D perhaps matches TRBD2 (7 bases). Trimming cost V 2 bases and J 4 bases, with 12 bases left between them. In germline, CDR1 is SGHRS, CDR2 YFSETQ. The CDR3 runs 14 residues. The CDR3 DNA is TGCGCCAGCAGCTTCGGCGGGGGCGGAGAGACCCAGTACTTC. The encoded protein is CASSFGGGGETQYF.

The rearrangement uses TRBV5-1 and TRBJ2-7; 7 nucleotides match TRBD1. CDR3 size: 13 residues. V dropped 5 bases and J dropped 2; count of bases not matched to a gene: 4. Per germline, CDR1 SGHRS and CDR2 YFSETQ. In nucleotides, the CDR3 is TGCGCCAGCAGGTGGGACAGAGCCTACGAGCAGTACTTC. Protein sequence: CASRWDRAYEQYF.

The V call is TRBV27, the J call TRBJ2-3, with 11 nucleotides matching TRBD1. Germline V CDR1 and CDR2: MNHEY, SMNVEV (reference sequence). The V gene end was trimmed by 6 bases and the J gene end by 2 bases; junction bases not matched to a gene: 10. The CDR3 runs 17 residues. This chain's CDR3 is CASSPIRDRGNTDTQYF. The CDR3 DNA reads TGTGCCAGCAGCCCCATCCGGGACAGGGGGAACACAGATACGCAGTATTTT.

The chain combines TRBV5-6 with TRBJ1-2, with D unresolved. This CDR3 comprises 14 residues. The V end lost 4 bases, the J end lost 5 bases, and 15 bases lay between the germline ends. Germline V lookup: CDR1 SGHDT, CDR2 YYEEEE. This chain's CDR3 is CASSPTRGGYGYTF. CDR3 nucleotides: TGTGCCAGCAGCCCCACCCGGGGAGGTTATGGCTACACCTTC.

This clone was detected only once. The J gene is TRBJ2-1, the V gene TRBV18; TRBD2 aligns across 14 bases. The CDR3 totals 18 residues. In germline, CDR1 is KGHSH, CDR2 LQKENI. The trim removed 3 bases at V and 8 bases at J, leaving 12 bases unmatched. CDR3 loop: CASSPVAGTSGRVYEQFF. CDR3 in DNA: TGTGCCAGCTCACCTGTCGCCGGGACTAGCGGGAGAGTCTATGAGCAGTTCTTC.